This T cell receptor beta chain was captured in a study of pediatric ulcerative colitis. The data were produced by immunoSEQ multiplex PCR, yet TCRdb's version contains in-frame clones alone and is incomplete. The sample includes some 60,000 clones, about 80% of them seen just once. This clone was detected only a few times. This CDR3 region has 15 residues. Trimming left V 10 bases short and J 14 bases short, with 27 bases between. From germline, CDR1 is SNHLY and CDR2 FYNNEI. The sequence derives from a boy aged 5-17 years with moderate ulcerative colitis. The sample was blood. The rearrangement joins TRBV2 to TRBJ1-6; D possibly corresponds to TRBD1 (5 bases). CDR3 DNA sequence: TGTGCCACAAATCACCCCAGGGAGGAGTGGTTATCCCTCCACTTT. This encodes CATNHPREEWLSLHF.